These 12 T cell receptor beta chains originate from one sample sequenced in a study of blood T cell repertoires in COVID-19. This table comes from immunoSEQ multiplex PCR, and its TCRdb copy is limited to in-frame clones, with some not included. The data hold tens of thousands of clones, with 89% observed a single time. Sequenced sample: peripheral blood. These receptor sequences come from a man older than 75 with acute or convalescent COVID-19.

The chain joins TRBV5-1 to TRBJ1-1; the D is unclear. The length of the CDR3 is 14 residues. The V gene's germline CDR1 is SGHRS and CDR2 YFSETQ. With 1 base removed from V and 3 bases from J, the gap between germline ends came to 10 bases. CDR3 loop: CASSLPGPDTEAFF. The CDR3 DNA is TGCGCCAGCAGCTTGCCAGGCCCGGACACTGAAGCTTTCTTT.

This clone was picked up a small number of times. The chain has TRBV7-8 and TRBJ1-2, with D unresolved. CDR3 length: 13 amino acids. V lost 0 bases, J lost 2 bases, and 4 bases lay in between. The germline CDR1 and CDR2 sequences are SGHVS and FQNEAQ. CDR3 DNA: TGTGCCAGCAGCTTAGCCAGGAACTATGGCTACACCTTC. It yields the protein CASSLARNYGYTF.

This chain connects TRBV3-1 (or the pseudogene TRBV3-2) to TRBJ1-1, with 11 bases that match TRBD1. This CDR3 is 16 amino acids long. With 4 bases clipped from V and 0 bases from J, the junction kept 4 bases outside the gene matches. Looked up from germline, CDR1 is LGHDT and CDR2 is YNNKEL (reference sequence). CDR3 sequence: CASSPRTGGMNTEAFF. DNA for the CDR3: TGTGCCAGCAGCCCCCGGACAGGGGGCATGAACACTGAAGCTTTCTTT.

The V call is TRBV11-2, the J call TRBJ1-5; 7 positions match TRBD1. Germline values: CDR1 SGHAT, CDR2 FQNNGV. Trimming took 0 bases from V and 2 from J; bases not matched to a gene: 1. The CDR3 runs 15 residues. CDR3 sequence (DNA): TGTGCCAGCAGCTTAGAAGGGGGCGGCAATCAGCCCCAGCATTTT. It yields the protein CASSLEGGGNQPQHF. Full variable domain (remainder filled in from reference TRBV11-2 and TRBJ1-5): EAGVAQSPRYKIIEKRQSVAFWCNPISGHATLYWYQQILGQGPKLLIQFQNNGVVDDSQLPKDRFSAERLKGVDSTLKIQPAKLEDSAVYLCASSLEGGGNQPQHFGDGTRLSIL.

The chain is built from TRBV19 and TRBJ2-2; 9 bases are a match to TRBD2. The germline gives CDR1 LNHDA, CDR2 SQIVND (reference sequence). The length of the CDR3 is 15 residues. The V segment lost 6 bases and the J segment 2 bases; nucleotides outside the gene matches: 4. The CDR3 reads CASREREVNTGELFF. The CDR3 DNA reads as TGTGCCAGTAGAGAGCGGGAGGTTAACACCGGGGAGCTGTTTTTT.

The V call is TRBV5-1, the J call TRBJ2-3; weak D call: TRBD2 (6 bases). Germline V gene lookup returns CDR1 SGHRS and CDR2 YFSETQ. This CDR3 has 14 residues. Trimming cost V 4 bases and J 2 bases, with 11 bases left between them. CDR3 coding DNA: TGCGCCAGCAGCCTGACTAGTTTCACAGATACGCAGTATTTT. It encodes CASSLTSFTDTQYF.

The CDR3 loop is CASSPRGRETEAFF. As DNA, the CDR3 is TGTGCCAGCAGTCCAAGGGGGCGAGAAACTGAAGCTTTCTTT. The chain recombines TRBV27 with TRBJ1-1; 7 nucleotides agree with TRBD1. V lost 5 bases to trimming and J lost 5 bases; unmatched junction nucleotides: 8. CDR1 and CDR2 (germline): MNHEY, SMNVEV (reference sequence). This CDR3 has 14 amino acids.

The chain is built from TRBV2 and TRBJ1-5, with D perhaps matching TRBD1 (6 bases). Trimming removed 2 bases at V and 4 bases at J, with 9 bases between. The germline V gene has CDR1 SNHLY and CDR2 FYNNEI. The CDR3 length is 14 residues. CDR3 bases: TGTGCCAGCAGTGAAACCGACAGGAATCAGCCCCAGCATTTT. This encodes CASSETDRNQPQHF.

The V and J genes are TRBV5-1 and TRBJ1-1; D is possibly TRBD1 (5 bases). V was pared by 2 bases and J by 3 bases, with 14 bases between. The length of the CDR3 is 15 residues. The germline CDR1 and CDR2 sequences are SGHRS and YFSETQ. In DNA, the CDR3 is TGCGCCAGCAGCTTAGGGGCAGGGTGGGACACTGAAGCTTTCTTT. Residues: CASSLGAGWDTEAFF. Complete variable domain (other parts from reference TRBV5-1 and TRBJ1-1): KAGVTQTPRYLIKTRGQQVTLSCSPISGHRSVSWYQQTPGQGLQFLFEYFSETQRNKGNFPGRFSGRQFSNSRSEMNVSTLELGDSALYLCASSLGAGWDTEAFFGQGTRLTVV.

The chain has TRBV6-4 and TRBJ1-5; weak D call: TRBD1 (6 bases). This CDR3 is built from 16 residues. Germline CDR1 is MRHNA and CDR2 is SNTAGT. Deletions cut 6 bases from V and 0 bases from J, with 15 bases between. DNA for the CDR3: TGTGCCAGCAGAACAACAGGGTCCTATAGCAATCAGCCCCAGCATTTT. This gives the protein CASRTTGSYSNQPQHF.

The rearrangement joins TRBV27 to TRBJ1-6; 9 bases are a match to TRBD1. Germline CDR1 and CDR2: MNHEY and SMNVEV (reference sequence). J gave up 8 bases and V 3 bases, and 5 bases lay outside the gene matches. The CDR3 totals 15 residues. The DNA of the CDR3 is TGTGCCAGCAGTTTGGGGACAGGGTTGGATTCACCCCTCCACTTT. It specifies CASSLGTGLDSPLHF.

This clone was seen a single time. The chain is built from TRBV19 and TRBJ2-2; TRBD1 is a possible D gene (6 bases). The V end lost 5 bases, the J end lost 5 bases, and 27 bases lay between the germline ends. From germline, CDR1 is LNHDA and CDR2 SQIVND (reference sequence). This CDR3 spans 19 amino acids. CDR3 coding DNA: TGTGCCAGTAGTTCCACGACAATGACAGGCACCCTGGGGACCGGGGAGCTGTTTTTT. It yields the protein CASSSTTMTGTLGTGELFF.